These T cell receptor beta chains were read from a single sample in a study of spatial heterogeneity in lung cancer. Via MiXCR, TCRdb re-called the 5' RACE reads, giving one row per CDR3 protein. The table lists 110,000 or so distinct CDR3 sequences, 11% of them singletons, with around 24% in the top ten. The sample consisted of PBMCs, taken at follow-up. The receptors derive from a female donor with early-stage non-small cell lung cancer. CDR3s include the opening cysteine and the closing phenylalanine or tryptophan. D genes are given only for firm matches. Where a row states a size, it is once, few, many or the class of an expanded clone; other rows omit it.

j_gene: TRBJ2-3; d_gene: NA; abundance: few; len: 17; v_gene: TRBV2; CDR3nt: TGTGCCAGCAGTGCCATGAGGCGGGGTACTAGCACAGATACGCAGTATTTT; CDR3aa: CASSAMRRGTSTDTQYF
j_gene: TRBJ1-5; d_gene: NA; abundance: many; len: 15; v_gene: TRBV7-8; CDR3nt: TGTGCCAGCAGCTCGGACCGATTCCTGAGGCAGCCCCAGCATTTT; CDR3aa: CASSSDRFLRQPQHF
j_gene: TRBJ2-1; d_gene: NA; abundance: NA; len: 13; v_gene: TRBV7-9; CDR3nt: TGTGCCAGCAGCTTAGGGTCTAGCACTTCGCAGTTCTTC; CDR3aa: CASSLGSSTSQFF
j_gene: TRBJ2-3; d_gene: TRBD2; abundance: many; len: 15; v_gene: TRBV28; CDR3nt: TGTGCCAGCAGTTCTAGCGGGAGTGGGACAGATACGCAGTATTTT; CDR3aa: CASSSSGSGTDTQYF
j_gene: TRBJ2-7; d_gene: NA; abundance: few; len: 16; v_gene: TRBV28; CDR3nt: TGTGCCAGCAGTTTCTATCTAACCGGGACAACCTACGAGCAGTACTTC; CDR3aa: CASSFYLTGTTYEQYF
j_gene: TRBJ2-7; d_gene: NA; abundance: few; len: 13; v_gene: TRBV12-3/TRBV12-4; CDR3nt: TGTGCCTCCCAGCGGGACAGTTCCTACGAGCAGTACTTC; CDR3aa: CASQRDSSYEQYF
j_gene: TRBJ2-1; d_gene: TRBD1; abundance: NA; len: 14; v_gene: TRBV6-6; CDR3nt: TGTGCCAGCAGTTACTCGGGGACAGCCAATGAGCAGTTCTTC; CDR3aa: CASSYSGTANEQFF
j_gene: TRBJ1-1; d_gene: NA; abundance: many; len: 16; v_gene: TRBV7-3; CDR3nt: TGTGCCAGCAGCCCGACGACAGGCATCATGAACACTGAAGCTTTCTTT; CDR3aa: CASSPTTGIMNTEAFF
j_gene: TRBJ2-1; d_gene: NA; abundance: NA; len: 11; v_gene: TRBV20-1; CDR3nt: TGCAGTGCTAGTGGGATACATGAGCAGTTCTTC; CDR3aa: CSASGIHEQFF
j_gene: TRBJ2-1; d_gene: TRBD2; abundance: few; len: 15; v_gene: TRBV20-1; CDR3nt: TGCAGTGCATTCCGACTAGCGGGAGTCACCAGTGAGCAGTTCTTC; CDR3aa: CSAFRLAGVTSEQFF
j_gene: TRBJ2-1; d_gene: NA; abundance: NA; len: 15; v_gene: TRBV15; CDR3nt: TGTGCCACCAGCAGAGTCGAGGTCGTGCGCGATGAGCAGTTCTTC; CDR3aa: CATSRVEVVRDEQFF
j_gene: TRBJ2-2; d_gene: NA; abundance: few; len: 15; v_gene: TRBV3-1; CDR3nt: TGTGCCAGCAGCCAAGGCCAGGCTTCCACCGGGGAGCTGTTTTTT; CDR3aa: CASSQGQASTGELFF
j_gene: TRBJ2-1; d_gene: NA; abundance: NA; len: 15; v_gene: TRBV5-1; CDR3nt: TGCGCCAGCAGCCTTGCGGAGGGCCTAAACAATGAGCAGTTCTTC; CDR3aa: CASSLAEGLNNEQFF
j_gene: TRBJ2-1; d_gene: TRBD1; abundance: NA; len: 15; v_gene: TRBV15; CDR3nt: TGTGCCACCAGACCAAGACAGGGGGCGGCCCATGAGCAGTTCTTC; CDR3aa: CATRPRQGAAHEQFF
j_gene: TRBJ1-5; d_gene: NA; abundance: many; len: 15; v_gene: TRBV28; CDR3nt: TGTGCCAGCAGCTTTGGACAGCTTTACAAGCAGCCCCAGCATTTT; CDR3aa: CASSFGQLYKQPQHF
j_gene: TRBJ2-4; d_gene: TRBD1; abundance: NA; len: 16; v_gene: TRBV7-8; CDR3nt: TGTGCCAGCAGCTTAGTCCTACAGGGGGCCAAAAACATTCAGTACTTC; CDR3aa: CASSLVLQGAKNIQYF
j_gene: TRBJ2-1; d_gene: TRBD2; abundance: NA; len: 11; v_gene: TRBV5-1; CDR3nt: TGCGCCAGCAGCTTTAGCGGGAGAACGTTCTTC; CDR3aa: CASSFSGRTFF
j_gene: TRBJ1-4; d_gene: NA; abundance: few; len: 15; v_gene: TRBV19; CDR3nt: TGTGCCAGTAGTGACCCCCGGCGGGCCCAGGAAAAACTGTTTTTT; CDR3aa: CASSDPRRAQEKLFF
j_gene: TRBJ2-4; d_gene: TRBD2; abundance: NA; len: 18; v_gene: TRBV4-1; CDR3nt: TGCGCCAGCAGCCAAGGTTTGGTTCGTAGCGGGAGTGCAAACATTCAGTACTTC; CDR3aa: CASSQGLVRSGSANIQYF
j_gene: TRBJ2-3; d_gene: TRBD2; abundance: many; len: 15; v_gene: TRBV7-2; CDR3nt: TGTGCCAGCAGCGGCGCTAGCGGGAGGGCATATACGCAGTATTTT; CDR3aa: CASSGASGRAYTQYF
j_gene: TRBJ2-3; d_gene: NA; abundance: few; len: 13; v_gene: TRBV7-2; CDR3nt: TGTGCCAGCAGCACGAGGACAGTGGATACGCAGTATTTT; CDR3aa: CASSTRTVDTQYF
j_gene: TRBJ2-2; d_gene: NA; abundance: NA; len: 14; v_gene: TRBV11-1; CDR3nt: TGTGCCAGCAGCTTAGAGAGGAACACCGGGGAGCTGTTTTTT; CDR3aa: CASSLERNTGELFF
j_gene: TRBJ2-5; d_gene: TRBD2; abundance: NA; len: 14; v_gene: TRBV7-9; CDR3nt: TGTGCCAGCAGCTTTGGCGGGAGAAAGGAGACCCAGTACTTC; CDR3aa: CASSFGGRKETQYF
j_gene: TRBJ2-5; d_gene: TRBD2; abundance: NA; len: 17; v_gene: TRBV12-5; CDR3nt: TGTGCTAGTGGTTTGGTCCCCCCTAGCGGGAGGCAAGAGACCCAGTACTTC; CDR3aa: CASGLVPPSGRQETQYF
j_gene: TRBJ2-1; d_gene: NA; abundance: few; len: 12; v_gene: TRBV9; CDR3nt: TGTGCCAGCAGCGTAGTTGGGCATGAGCAGTTCTTC; CDR3aa: CASSVVGHEQFF
j_gene: TRBJ1-3; d_gene: TRBD1; abundance: NA; len: 15; v_gene: TRBV5-1; CDR3nt: TGCGCCAGCAGCCCAGGACAGGGCCCTGGAAACACCATATATTTT; CDR3aa: CASSPGQGPGNTIYF
j_gene: TRBJ1-1; d_gene: NA; abundance: few; len: 14; v_gene: TRBV6-2/TRBV6-3; CDR3nt: TGTGCCAGCAGTTACTCTGGGGCGAACACTGAAGCTTTCTTT; CDR3aa: CASSYSGANTEAFF
j_gene: TRBJ1-3; d_gene: TRBD1; abundance: many; len: 16; v_gene: TRBV9; CDR3nt: TGTGCCAGCGGACCGGGACAGGGGTACTCTGGAAACACCATATATTTT; CDR3aa: CASGPGQGYSGNTIYF
j_gene: TRBJ2-3; d_gene: TRBD2; abundance: NA; len: 18; v_gene: TRBV27; CDR3nt: TGTGCCAGCAGTTCGGGACTAGCGGGAGAAATTATGGCAGATACGCAGTATTTT; CDR3aa: CASSSGLAGEIMADTQYF
j_gene: TRBJ2-3; d_gene: NA; abundance: NA; len: 14; v_gene: TRBV4-1; CDR3nt: TGCGCCAGCAGCCAAGACGCGGCCACAGATACGCAGTATTTT; CDR3aa: CASSQDAATDTQYF
j_gene: TRBJ1-4; d_gene: NA; abundance: NA; len: 15; v_gene: TRBV2; CDR3nt: TGTGCCAGCAGACTCACAGGAAGCTCCTATGAAAAACTGTTTTTT; CDR3aa: CASRLTGSSYEKLFF
j_gene: TRBJ1-6; d_gene: NA; abundance: many; len: 13; v_gene: TRBV27; CDR3nt: TGTGCCAGCAGTTATCGGGATAATTCACCCCTCCACTTT; CDR3aa: CASSYRDNSPLHF
j_gene: TRBJ1-4; d_gene: NA; abundance: NA; len: 17; v_gene: TRBV7-8; CDR3nt: TGTGCCAGCAGCTTAGGACTGGGCCCAAAGACGACAGAAAAACTGTTTTTT; CDR3aa: CASSLGLGPKTTEKLFF
j_gene: TRBJ2-5; d_gene: NA; abundance: NA; len: 14; v_gene: TRBV15; CDR3nt: TGTGCCACCAGCAATCGGGGACCCACCGCAACCCAGTACTTC; CDR3aa: CATSNRGPTATQYF
j_gene: TRBJ2-3; d_gene: NA; abundance: few; len: 12; v_gene: TRBV4-2; CDR3nt: TGTGCCAGCAGCCAAGAGTCCGATACGCAGTATTTT; CDR3aa: CASSQESDTQYF
j_gene: TRBJ2-5; d_gene: TRBD2; abundance: many; len: 15; v_gene: TRBV3-1; CDR3nt: TGTGCCAGCAGCCCGGCCGGCGGGAGGGTAAAGACCCAGTACTTC; CDR3aa: CASSPAGGRVKTQYF
j_gene: TRBJ2-5; d_gene: TRBD1; abundance: many; len: 14; v_gene: TRBV11-2; CDR3nt: TGTGCCAGCGGGCCCAGGACAGGACAAGAGACCCAGTACTTC; CDR3aa: CASGPRTGQETQYF
j_gene: TRBJ2-6; d_gene: NA; abundance: many; len: 14; v_gene: TRBV6-5; CDR3nt: TGTGCCAGCAGTTCGGGCTCTGGGGCCAACGTCCTGACTTTC; CDR3aa: CASSSGSGANVLTF
j_gene: TRBJ2-1; d_gene: NA; abundance: few; len: 14; v_gene: TRBV11-2; CDR3nt: TGTGCCAGCAGCTTAAATCTCCAGAACAATGAGCAGTTCTTC; CDR3aa: CASSLNLQNNEQFF
j_gene: TRBJ1-1; d_gene: TRBD1; abundance: NA; len: 17; v_gene: TRBV28; CDR3nt: TGTGCCAGCAGTTCCGGACAGGCCGGCTTAATGAACACTGAAGCTTTCTTT; CDR3aa: CASSSGQAGLMNTEAFF
j_gene: TRBJ2-5; d_gene: NA; abundance: few; len: 17; v_gene: TRBV4-2; CDR3nt: TGTGCCAGCAGCCCCGGCCAAGCGGCCACGTACCAAGAGACCCAGTACTTC; CDR3aa: CASSPGQAATYQETQYF
j_gene: TRBJ2-4; d_gene: TRBD1; abundance: few; len: 15; v_gene: TRBV20-1; CDR3nt: TGCAGTGGGGGACAGGGAGGATTTGGCAAAAACATTCAGTACTTC; CDR3aa: CSGGQGGFGKNIQYF
j_gene: TRBJ1-1; d_gene: NA; abundance: many; len: 13; v_gene: TRBV11-3; CDR3nt: TGTGCCAGCAGCCGGACAGTGAACACTGAAGCTTTCTTT; CDR3aa: CASSRTVNTEAFF
j_gene: TRBJ2-7; d_gene: TRBD1; abundance: NA; len: 14; v_gene: TRBV28; CDR3nt: TGTGCCAGTAAGGGGGCGACTGGGACCTACGAGCAGTACTTC; CDR3aa: CASKGATGTYEQYF
j_gene: TRBJ2-5; d_gene: NA; abundance: once; len: 14; v_gene: TRBV7-9; CDR3nt: TGTGCCAGCAGCCCCAGGGTTGAGTGGGAGACCCAGTACTTC; CDR3aa: CASSPRVEWETQYF
j_gene: TRBJ2-7; d_gene: NA; abundance: NA; len: 11; v_gene: TRBV2; CDR3nt: TGTGCCAGCAGGACCTACGCGGAGCAGTACTTC; CDR3aa: CASRTYAEQYF